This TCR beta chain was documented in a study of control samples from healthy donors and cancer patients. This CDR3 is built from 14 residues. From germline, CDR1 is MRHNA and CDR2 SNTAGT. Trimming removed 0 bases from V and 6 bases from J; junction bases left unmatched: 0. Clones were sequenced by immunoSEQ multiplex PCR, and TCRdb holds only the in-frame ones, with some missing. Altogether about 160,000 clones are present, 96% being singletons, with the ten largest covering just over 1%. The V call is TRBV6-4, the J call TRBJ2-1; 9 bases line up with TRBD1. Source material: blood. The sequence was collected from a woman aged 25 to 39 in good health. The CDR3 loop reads CASSDSTGGNEQFF. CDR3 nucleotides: TGTGCCAGCAGTGACTCGACAGGGGGCAATGAGCAGTTCTTC.